The T cell receptor beta chain under discussion was sequenced for a study of vaccination and CD4 T cells after COVID-19. The Oncomine TCR Beta short-read assay was applied to DNA of cultured CD4+ T cells. TCRdb passed the PCR reads through MiXCR, listing each CDR3 protein once. The sample has about 24,000 distinct CDR3 sequences; about two fifths are singletons. This clonotype showed up just a few times. Its target is unknown. Time point indicated: late sampling 161 to 241 days after vaccination in a few convalescent patients. Treatment meaning: roughly 10-day PBMC culture with coronavirus spike peptide pools or control peptides (ViraFEST assay). V gave up 6 bases and J gave up 1 base, with 14 bases separating them. This CDR3 is 14 amino acids long. The germline CDR1 and CDR2 sequences are DFQATT and SNEGSKA (reference sequence).

The sample in question was CD4+ T cells from blood, cultured in vitro, obtained about 7 months after SARS-CoV-2 vaccination. This chain links TRBV20-1 with TRBJ2-3; D uncertain. The sequence was collected from a human donor who had recovered from COVID-19. The CDR3 reads CSAPRVVGTDTQYF. For the CDR3, the DNA is TGCAGTGCCCCTAGGGTTGTCGGCACAGATACGCAGTATTTT.